This T cell receptor (beta chain) stems from a study of Graves' ophthalmopathy and Graves' hyperthyroidism. Broader study findings: Ophthalmopathy and stable hyperthyroidism were discriminated by a 13-signature model, with approximately 89% sensitivity and about 76% specificity. Most expanded clonotypes in thyroid above 0.001 frequency also showed up in blood. The model flagged ophthalmopathy progression at 65% to 71% sensitivity and less than 75% specificity.

This clonotype was recorded many times. Antigen unknown. Researchers took RNA transcripts and amplified TCR beta CDR3 regions from them. Second-round multiplex PCR came after a first-round RT-PCR that employed HTBI primers. One entry per CDR3 protein results from TCRdb running MiXCR on the multiplex PCR reads. The profile shows around 1.1 million distinct CDR3 sequences, around a third of them singletons. From germline, CDR1 is SGHVS and CDR2 FQNEAQ. Trimming took off 5 bases at V and 7 bases at J, with 9 bases between the two ends. The CDR3 has 11 residues. The sample consisted of peripheral blood or thyroid tissue (not recorded which). The clonotype comes from an adult man with Graves' hyperthyroidism. The J gene is TRBJ2-7, the V gene TRBV7-8; D gene unclear. The CDR3: CASSPVGEQYF. The CDR3 DNA follows: TGTGCCAGCAGCCCCGTGGGGGAGCAGTACTTC.